The 2 T cell receptor beta chains listed next were all sequenced from one sample in a study of cytomegalovirus exposure and HLA in healthy donors. Clones were read by immunoSEQ multiplex PCR, and TCRdb kept only the in-frame ones, dropping some. The table lists some 100,000 clones, roughly 90% of them singletons. Sequencing was done on a sample of PBMCs. The receptors here all came from a woman aged 18-30 years in good health and CMV-seronegative.

DNA of the CDR3: TGTGCCAGCAGTTTCACTCCCTCAGGGGGGCTATATGGCTACACCTTC. Encoded protein: CASSFTPSGGLYGYTF. The V call is TRBV27, the J call TRBJ1-2; TRBD1 matches at 7 bases. Germline lookup yields CDR1 MNHEY and CDR2 SMNVEV (reference sequence). The V and J ends lost 3 bases and 5 bases, in that order; junction bases with no gene match: 12. This CDR3 has 16 residues.

This rearrangement joins TRBV7-9 to TRBJ2-2; 8 bases align to TRBD1. Germline CDR1 and CDR2: SEHNR and FQNEAQ (reference sequence). This CDR3 spans 14 amino acids. V gave up 5 bases and J gave up 6 bases; unmatched junction bases: 5. The CDR3 sequence: CASSDRGGAGELFF. Here the CDR3 DNA reads TGTGCCAGCAGCGACAGGGGCGGTGCCGGGGAGCTGTTTTTT.